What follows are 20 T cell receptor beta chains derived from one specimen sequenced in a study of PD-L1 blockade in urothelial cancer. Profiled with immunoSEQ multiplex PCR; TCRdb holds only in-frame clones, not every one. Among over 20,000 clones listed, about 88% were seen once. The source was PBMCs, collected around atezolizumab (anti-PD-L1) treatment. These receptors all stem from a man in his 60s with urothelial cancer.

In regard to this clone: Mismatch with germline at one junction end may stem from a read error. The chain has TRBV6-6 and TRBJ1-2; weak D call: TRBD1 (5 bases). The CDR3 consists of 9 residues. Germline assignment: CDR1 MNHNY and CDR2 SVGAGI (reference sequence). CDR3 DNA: TGTGCCAGCGGAGGGGCGGCCAACTTC. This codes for CASGGAANF.

CDR3 in amino acids: CASSPRSTTGRFPGYTF. The CDR3 DNA is TGTGCCAGCAGCCCCCGTTCTACGACAGGGAGGTTCCCTGGCTACACCTTC. The chain carries TRBV9 and TRBJ1-2, with 7 positions matching TRBD1. Losses at the gene ends were 4 bases for V and 7 bases for J; bases not matched to a gene: 19. The CDR3 is 17 residues long. Per the germline V gene, CDR1 is SGDLS and CDR2 is YYNGEE.

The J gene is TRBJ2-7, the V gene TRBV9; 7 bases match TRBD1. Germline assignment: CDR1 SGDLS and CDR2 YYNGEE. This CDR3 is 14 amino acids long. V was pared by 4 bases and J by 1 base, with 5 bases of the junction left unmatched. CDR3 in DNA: TGTGCCAGCAGCCCCCGACAGGGTTCCTACGAGCAGTACTTC. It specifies CASSPRQGSYEQYF.

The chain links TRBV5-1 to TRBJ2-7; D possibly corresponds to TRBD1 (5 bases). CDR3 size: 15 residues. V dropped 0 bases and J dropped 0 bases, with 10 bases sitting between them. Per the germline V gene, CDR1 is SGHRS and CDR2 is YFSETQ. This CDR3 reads CASSLGGQFSYEQYF. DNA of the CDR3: TGCGCCAGCAGCTTGGGGGGCCAGTTCTCCTACGAGCAGTACTTC.

The CDR3 region has the DNA TGCAGCGTTGAAGGCTACAGGGCAACAGATACGCAGTATTTT. This gives the protein CSVEGYRATDTQYF. The chain uses TRBV29-1 and TRBJ2-3; possibly TRBD1 for D (6 bases). This CDR3 has 14 amino acids. The V end lost 1 base, the J end lost 3 bases, and 11 bases lay between the germline ends. Germline-derived CDR1 and CDR2 are SQVTM and ANQGSEA.

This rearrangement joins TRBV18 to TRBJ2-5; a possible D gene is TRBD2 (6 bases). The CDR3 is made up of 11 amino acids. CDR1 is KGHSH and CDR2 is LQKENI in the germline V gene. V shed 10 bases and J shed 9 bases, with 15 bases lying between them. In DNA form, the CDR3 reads TGTGCCACCCCCTGGTCGGGGGCCCAGTACTTC. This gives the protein CATPWSGAQYF. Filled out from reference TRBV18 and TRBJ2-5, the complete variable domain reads NAGVMQNPRHLVRRRGQEARLRCSPMKGHSHVYWYRQLPEEGLKFMVYLQKENIIDESGMPKERFSAEFPKEGPSILRIQQVVRGDSAAYFCATPWSGAQYFGPGTRLLVL.

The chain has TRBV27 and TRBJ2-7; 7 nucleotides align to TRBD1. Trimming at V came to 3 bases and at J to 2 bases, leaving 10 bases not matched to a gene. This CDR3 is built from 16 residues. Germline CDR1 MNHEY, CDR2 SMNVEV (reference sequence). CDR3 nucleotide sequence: TGTGCCAGCAGTTTTGCTGGTGCAGGGGGTACCTACGAGCAGTACTTC. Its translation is CASSFAGAGGTYEQYF.

The CDR3 DNA reads TGTGCCACCAGCAGAGACCTCAGGGGAGAGCAGTACTTC. It yields the protein CATSRDLRGEQYF. V is TRBV15 and J is TRBJ2-7, with a weak D call TRBD1 (6 bases). Trimming left V 0 bases short and J 7 bases short, with 10 bases between. Germline V lookup: CDR1 LNHNV, CDR2 YYDKDF (reference sequence). The CDR3 consists of 13 residues.

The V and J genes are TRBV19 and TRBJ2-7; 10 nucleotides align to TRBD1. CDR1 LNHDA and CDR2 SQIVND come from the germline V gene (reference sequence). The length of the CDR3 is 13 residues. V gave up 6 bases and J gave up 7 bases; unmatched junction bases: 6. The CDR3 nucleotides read TGTGCCAGTAGGGGACAGGGGATGGGAGAGCAGTACTTC. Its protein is CASRGQGMGEQYF.

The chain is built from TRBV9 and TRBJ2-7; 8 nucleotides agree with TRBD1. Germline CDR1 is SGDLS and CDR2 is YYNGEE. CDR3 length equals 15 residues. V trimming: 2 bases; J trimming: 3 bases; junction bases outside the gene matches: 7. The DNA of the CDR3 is TGTGCCAGCAGCGTCGGGGCGGACAGGGACTACGAGCAGTACTTC. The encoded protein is CASSVGADRDYEQYF.

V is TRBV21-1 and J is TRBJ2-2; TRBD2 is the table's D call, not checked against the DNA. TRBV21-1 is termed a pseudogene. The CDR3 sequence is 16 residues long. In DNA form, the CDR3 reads TGTGCCAGCAGCAAAGATTCAGCGGCAAACACCGGGGAGCTGTTTTTT. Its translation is CASSKDSAANTGELFF.

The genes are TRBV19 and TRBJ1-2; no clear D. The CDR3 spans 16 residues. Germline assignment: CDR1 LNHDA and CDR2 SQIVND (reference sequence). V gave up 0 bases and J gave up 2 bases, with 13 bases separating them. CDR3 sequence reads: CASSIERQAKNYGYTF. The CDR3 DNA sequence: TGTGCCAGTAGTATAGAGAGACAAGCCAAAAACTATGGCTACACCTTC.

The CDR3 reads CASSPGTKYGYTF. CDR3 DNA sequence: TGTGCCAGCAGCCCCGGGACAAAATATGGCTACACCTTC. The genes are TRBV5-6 and TRBJ1-2; possibly TRBD1 for D (6 bases). The germline V gene encodes CDR1 SGHDT and CDR2 YYEEEE. The CDR3 spans 13 residues. Trimming took off 4 bases at V and 5 bases at J, with 12 bases between the two ends. Full variable domain (outside the CDR3, taken from reference TRBV5-6 and TRBJ1-2): DAGVTQSPTHLIKTRGQQVTLRCSPKSGHDTVSWYQQALGQGPQFIFQYYEEEERQRGNFPDRFSGHQFPNYSSELNVNALLLGDSALYLCASSPGTKYGYTFGSGTRLTVV.

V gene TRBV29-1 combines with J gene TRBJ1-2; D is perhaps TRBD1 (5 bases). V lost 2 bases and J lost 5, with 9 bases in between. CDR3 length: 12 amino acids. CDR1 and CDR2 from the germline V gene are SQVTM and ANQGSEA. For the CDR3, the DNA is TGCAGCGTTGAAACAGGCTCATATGGCTACACCTTC. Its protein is CSVETGSYGYTF.

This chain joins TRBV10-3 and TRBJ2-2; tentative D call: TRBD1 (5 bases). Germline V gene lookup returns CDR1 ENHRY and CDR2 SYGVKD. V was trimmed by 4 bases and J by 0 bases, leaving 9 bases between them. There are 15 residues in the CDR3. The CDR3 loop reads CAISGGGPNTGELFF. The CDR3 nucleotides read TGTGCCATCAGTGGGGGCGGCCCGAACACCGGGGAGCTGTTTTTT.

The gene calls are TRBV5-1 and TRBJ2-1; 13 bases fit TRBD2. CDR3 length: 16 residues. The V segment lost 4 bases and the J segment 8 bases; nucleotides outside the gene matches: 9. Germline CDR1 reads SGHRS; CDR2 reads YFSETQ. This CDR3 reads CASSLGLAGFLDEQFF. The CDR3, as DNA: TGCGCCAGCAGCCTGGGACTAGCGGGGTTTTTGGATGAGCAGTTCTTC.

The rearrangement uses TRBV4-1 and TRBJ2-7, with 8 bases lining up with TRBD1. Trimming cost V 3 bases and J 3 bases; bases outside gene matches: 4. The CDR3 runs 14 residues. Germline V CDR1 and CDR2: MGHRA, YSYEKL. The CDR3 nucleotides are TGCGCCAGCAGCCACCCGGACAGGGTCTACGAGCAGTACTTC. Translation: CASSHPDRVYEQYF.

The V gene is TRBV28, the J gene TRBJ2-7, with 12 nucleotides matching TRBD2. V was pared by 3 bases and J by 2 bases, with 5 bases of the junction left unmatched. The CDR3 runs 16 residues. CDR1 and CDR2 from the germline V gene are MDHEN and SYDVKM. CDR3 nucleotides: TGTGCCAGCAGTTTGGGACTAGCGGGCGCGACCTACGAGCAGTACTTC. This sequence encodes CASSLGLAGATYEQYF.

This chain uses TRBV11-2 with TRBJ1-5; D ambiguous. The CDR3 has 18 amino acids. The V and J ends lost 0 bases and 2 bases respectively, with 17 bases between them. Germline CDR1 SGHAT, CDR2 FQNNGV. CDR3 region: CASSLDPSRGRGNQPQHF. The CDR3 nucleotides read TGTGCCAGCAGCTTAGACCCTAGTCGGGGTAGGGGCAATCAGCCCCAGCATTTT.

CDR3 sequence reads: CASSLGQGTQYF. The DNA of the CDR3 is TGTGCCAGCAGCCTGGGACAGGGAACCCAGTACTTC. The rearrangement joins TRBV28 to TRBJ2-5; 9 bases map to TRBD1. The V gene end was trimmed by 6 bases and the J gene end by 8 bases; junction bases not matched to a gene: 4. The CDR3 consists of 12 residues. CDR1 is MDHEN, CDR2 SYDVKM, per germline.